This is a list of T cell receptor beta chains from one sample in a study of T cell responses to AZD1222 COVID-19 vaccine. Generated by immunoSEQ multiplex PCR, the TCRdb table keeps only in-frame clones and is missing some. The table lists over 150,000 clones, approximately 87% of them singletons. The starting material was peripheral blood, obtained 28 days after the second AZD1222 dose. Receptor source: an adult who received the AZD1222 COVID-19 vaccine. Each CDR3 is given with its conserved first and last residue. D genes are given only for firm matches. Not all rows give a size; the values are once, few, many and, for expanded clones, a class.

>-|-|TRBJ2-1|TRBV2
TGTGCCAGCGGAAGGACCCCCGGCGTATACAATGAGCAGTTCTTC
CASGRTPGVYNEQFF
>TRBD1|-|TRBJ1-5|TRBV3-1/TRBV3-2
TGTGCCAGCAGCCAAACCGGGACAGGGGACAATCAGCCCCAGCATTTT
CASSQTGTGDNQPQHF
>TRBD2|-|TRBJ2-5|TRBV27
TGTGCCAGCAAAATAGGACTAGGTGAAGAGACCCAGTACTTC
CASKIGLGEETQYF
>-|-|TRBJ1-6|TRBV5-1
TGCGCCAGCAGCTCCTCCACGGGCAGGGGCGGCTCCTATAATTCACCCCTCCACTTT
CASSSSTGRGGSYNSPLHF
>-|-|TRBJ2-2|TRBV10-2
TGCGCCAGCAGCGGCGTCCTGGGCGGGGAGCTGTTTTTT
CASSGVLGGELFF
>-|few|TRBJ1-2|TRBV19
TGTGCCAGTAGTAAAGGAGAACCGGGACACGGAAACTATGGCTACACCTTC
CASSKGEPGHGNYGYTF
>TRBD1|-|TRBJ2-5|TRBV7-3
TGTGCCAGCAGCACGATATCCGGGACAGGAGGAGAGACCCAGTACTTC
CASSTISGTGGETQYF
>TRBD2|-|TRBJ2-7|TRBV18
TGTGCCAGCTCGGACGGGGCGGCGAGCGGGGATATCTACGAGCAGTACTTC
CASSDGAASGDIYEQYF
>TRBD1|-|TRBJ2-3|TRBV6-5
TGTGCCAGCAGTTCCCGGGACAGGTCGTCAGATACGCAGTATTTT
CASSSRDRSSDTQYF
>-|-|TRBJ1-1|TRBV14
TGTGCCAGCAGCCAAGGGGGGTTGACAGCTTTCTTT
CASSQGGLTAFF
>TRBD2|-|TRBJ2-1|TRBV24-1
TGTGCCACCAGTGATTCAGCTAGCGGGGGGTGGGATGAGCAGTTCTTC
CATSDSASGGWDEQFF
>-|-|TRBJ1-1|TRBV6-5
TGTGCCAGCAGTTACACGAGGGGTGGGAACGAAGCTTTCTTT
CASSYTRGGNEAFF
>TRBD1|-|TRBJ1-1|TRBV5-6
TGTGCCAGCAGCCCCAGGGGGCGGAACACTGAAGCTTTCTTT
CASSPRGRNTEAFF
>-|-|TRBJ1-1|TRBV6-5
TGTGCCAGCAGTTACTCGACGGGGCGCTTAACTGAAGCTTTCTTT
CASSYSTGRLTEAFF
>-|-|TRBJ1-1|TRBV27
TGTGCCAGCAGTTTGTCTAGGGACACTGAAGCTTTCTTT
CASSLSRDTEAFF
>-|-|TRBJ1-5|TRBV7-9
TGTGCCAGTGGAGCAGCCGATCAGCCCCAGCATTTT
CASGAADQPQHF
>TRBD2|-|TRBJ2-1|TRBV6-5
TGTGCCAGCAGGGGGACTAGCGGGCTCTATGAGCAGTTCTTC
CASRGTSGLYEQFF
>-|-|TRBJ1-5|TRBV6-5
TGTGCCAGCAAACGCACGTACAATCAGCCCCAGCATTTT
CASKRTYNQPQHF
>TRBD1|few|TRBJ1-6|TRBV5-1
TGCGCCAGCAGCTTAACAGGGGCAGGGAATTCACCCCTCCACTTT
CASSLTGAGNSPLHF
>-|few|TRBJ1-6|TRBV19
TGTGCCACCCAGACAGGATTTGCTTCACCCCTCCACTTT
CATQTGFASPLHF
>-|once|TRBJ1-1|TRBV5-6
TGTGCCAGCAACCTTAGAGGGACCGGGCCTGAAGCTTTCTTT
CASNLRGTGPEAFF
>-|-|TRBJ2-7|TRBV6-2/TRBV6-3
TGTGCCAGCAGTAGCCCCGGGACAAACACCTACGAGCAGTACTTC
CASSSPGTNTYEQYF
>-|-|TRBJ2-1|TRBV7-2
TGTGCCAGCAGCCCTAGCCCTATGAACAATGAGCAGTTCTTC
CASSPSPMNNEQFF
>TRBD1|-|TRBJ1-4|TRBV9
TGTGCCAGCAGCCTGGAAATAGGACAGGGTAATGAAAAACTGTTTTTT
CASSLEIGQGNEKLFF
>TRBD2|-|TRBJ2-7|TRBV4-1
TGCGCCAGCAGCCCCATCGGGGGGTTGGCCTACGAGCAGTACTTC
CASSPIGGLAYEQYF
>-|once|TRBJ2-3|TRBV18
TGTGCCAGCTCACCACCAAGGATAGATACGCAGTATTTT
CASSPPRIDTQYF
>TRBD1|once|TRBJ1-2|TRBV18
TGTGCCAGCTCACCGGACGGGGACAGGAATCGCCTATTAGGCTACACCTTC
CASSPDGDRNRLLGYTF
>TRBD1|-|TRBJ1-1|TRBV5-1
TGCGCCAGCAGGTTGGGGACAGCTGGAGCTGAAGCTTTCTTT
CASRLGTAGAEAFF
>TRBD2|-|TRBJ2-7|TRBV7-2
TGTGCCAGCAGCTTAGCCGCTAGCGGCCCTTCCTACGAGCAGTACTTC
CASSLAASGPSYEQYF
>-|once|TRBJ1-4|TRBV30
TGTGCCTGGAGTCCCCCGAATGAAAAACTGTTTTTT
CAWSPPNEKLFF
>TRBD1|-|TRBJ2-6|TRBV5-4
TGTGCCAGCAGGCAGGGGGAGTCTGGGGCCAACGTCCTGACTTTC
CASRQGESGANVLTF
>TRBD1|-|TRBJ2-6|TRBV7-9
TGTGCCAGCAGCGGAATGGACAGGGCTGGGGCCAACGTCCTGACTTTC
CASSGMDRAGANVLTF
>TRBD1|-|TRBJ1-2|TRBV6-5
TGTGCCAGCAGTTACTCTTCACCGGGACAGGGGGCTTTCACCTTC
CASSYSSPGQGAFTF
>-|once|TRBJ2-1|TRBV5-1
TGCGCCAGCAGCTTGGGGTTCGGGGGTCTTCGTAATGAGCAGTTCTTC
CASSLGFGGLRNEQFF
>-|-|TRBJ1-4|TRBV6-5
TGTGCCGGCAATGGAGGGGGGGCTGGTGAAAAACTGTTTTTT
CAGNGGGAGEKLFF
>TRBD1|many|TRBJ1-2|TRBV18
TGTGCCAGCTCACCACAAAGGGACAGCTATGGCTACACCTTC
CASSPQRDSYGYTF
>-|-|TRBJ1-1|TRBV7-2
TGTGCCAGCAGCTTTCGCGGTGCGGGCAGGAGGAACACTGAAGCTTTCTTT
CASSFRGAGRRNTEAFF
>-|once|TRBJ1-1|TRBV12-3/TRBV12-4
TGTGCCAGCAGCTATACAGGTATCACTGAAGCTTTCTTT
CASSYTGITEAFF
>-|-|TRBJ2-6|TRBV5-1
TGCGCCAGCAGCCCGGTTAGCTCTGGGGCCAACGTCCTGACTTTC
CASSPVSSGANVLTF
>-|-|TRBJ1-2|TRBV6-5
TGTGCCAGCAGTCACCGGGACGGCCTTAACTATGGCTACACCTTC
CASSHRDGLNYGYTF
>-|-|TRBJ1-1|TRBV6-2/TRBV6-3
TGTGCCAGCAGCCCGGCCAGGTACAACACTGAAGCTTTCTTT
CASSPARYNTEAFF
>-|-|TRBJ1-2|TRBV12-3/TRBV12-4
TGTGCCAGCAGTTTACGGCAGATCTATGGCTACACCTTC
CASSLRQIYGYTF
>TRBD1|-|TRBJ1-1|TRBV6-5
TGTGCCAGCAGGTACGACAGGGGGCAAACTGAAGCTTTCTTT
CASRYDRGQTEAFF
>-|-|TRBJ2-5|TRBV2
TGTGCCAGCACCCCCGGGACCTACCAGGGAGAGACCCAGTACTTC
CASTPGTYQGETQYF
>-|-|TRBJ1-2|TRBV20-1
TGCAGTGCTAGAGACACCTATGGCTACACCTTC
CSARDTYGYTF
>TRBD2|few|TRBJ2-3|TRBV5-4
TGTGCCAGCAGCCCCCGCCGGGGGAGAGGACTAGCGACAGATACGCAGTATTTT
CASSPRRGRGLATDTQYF
>-|-|TRBJ2-3|TRBV3-1/TRBV3-2
TGTGCCAGCAGCCAAGATCTTCTCTCAGACAGGTACACAGATACGCAGTATTTT
CASSQDLLSDRYTDTQYF
>-|-|TRBJ1-1|TRBV18
TGTGCCAGCGCAGGCGGGTTGAACACTGAAGCTTTCTTT
CASAGGLNTEAFF
>TRBD1|-|TRBJ1-2|TRBV5-6
TGTGCCAGCAGCCGACAGGGACAACCCTATGGCTACACCTTC
CASSRQGQPYGYTF
>-|-|TRBJ2-3|TRBV13
TGTGCCAGCAGCTGGGGGACTGTAGTAACCACAGATACGCAGTATTTT
CASSWGTVVTTDTQYF
>TRBD1|-|TRBJ2-7|TRBV27
TGTGCCAGCAGTTTAGGGACAGGGAGGTCCTACGAGCAGTACTTC
CASSLGTGRSYEQYF